This T cell receptor (beta chain) stems from a study of control samples from healthy donors and cancer patients. CDR1 SGHRS and CDR2 YFSETQ come from the germline V gene. The CDR3 is 15 residues long. V was cut by 0 bases and J by 6 bases, with 10 bases left in between. Sequencing used immunoSEQ multiplex PCR; TCRdb keeps in-frame clones, though not all of them. The sample lists 8,500 to 11,000 clones; approximately 91% were seen once. This chain connects TRBV5-1 to TRBJ1-6; TRBD1 might be the D (6 bases). This TCR derives from a man aged 55 to 70 with colorectal cancer. Sequencing was done on a sample of PBMCs. CDR3 loop: CASSLAAGVNSPLHF. For the CDR3, the DNA is TGCGCCAGCAGCTTGGCCGCAGGGGTTAATTCACCCCTCCACTTT.